Each of the 9 T cell receptor beta chains below was sequenced from the same sample in a study of blood T cell repertoires in COVID-19. Using immunoSEQ multiplex PCR, the repertoire was profiled, and TCRdb retains in-frame clones only, with some absent. The sample lists around 270,000 clones, around nine tenths occurring once. The sample was peripheral blood. These receptors originate from a middle-aged man with acute or convalescent COVID-19.

The rearrangement joins TRBV2 to TRBJ2-1, with 9 positions matching TRBD2. CDR1 is SNHLY and CDR2 is FYNNEI in the germline V gene. The CDR3 loop spans 15 amino acids. V dropped 6 bases and J dropped 4; count of bases not matched to a gene: 7. CDR3 amino acids: CASSYSGGAYNEQFF. CDR3 bases: TGTGCCAGCAGCTATAGCGGGGGCGCGTACAATGAGCAGTTCTTC.

The V call is TRBV27, the J call TRBJ2-2; D remains unclear. Trimming took off 5 bases at V and 5 bases at J, with 9 bases between the two ends. The CDR3 runs to 13 residues. Germline V gives CDR1 MNHEY, CDR2 SMNVEV (reference sequence). The CDR3 DNA follows: TGTGCCAGCAGTCTTTATTCTACCGGGGAGCTGTTTTTT. It translates to CASSLYSTGELFF.

The chain joins TRBV20-1 to TRBJ1-5, with D perhaps TRBD1 (5 bases). V lost 3 bases, J lost 2 bases, and 8 bases lay in between. This CDR3 spans 13 amino acids. Per germline, CDR1 DFQATT and CDR2 SNEGSKA (reference sequence). The CDR3 is CSASLGGNQPQHF. The CDR3 DNA reads as TGCAGTGCTAGTTTAGGGGGCAATCAGCCCCAGCATTTT.

V gene TRBV30 combines with J gene TRBJ1-1; D gene unclear. Germline values: CDR1 GTSNPN, CDR2 SVGIG (reference sequence). V lost 0 bases and J 4 bases, leaving 18 bases between the germline ends. The CDR3 has 16 amino acids. The CDR3 region is CAWSVLGPGFSTEAFF. Written as DNA, the CDR3 is TGTGCCTGGAGTGTACTGGGTCCGGGGTTTAGCACTGAAGCTTTCTTT.

The count of this clone is one. The chain couples TRBV9 to TRBJ1-2; unclear D gene. Germline values: CDR1 SGDLS, CDR2 YYNGEE. This CDR3 spans 12 amino acids. Trimming left V 6 bases short and J 4 bases short, with 10 bases between. CDR3 protein: CASTGRAYGYTF. The DNA of the CDR3 is TGTGCCAGCACCGGGAGGGCCTATGGCTACACCTTC.

The V and J genes are TRBV19 and TRBJ1-2; maybe TRBD1 (6 bases). The V end was cut by 3 bases, the J end by 4 bases, with 9 bases between. The CDR3 spans 13 residues. Germline values: CDR1 LNHDA, CDR2 SQIVND (reference sequence). CDR3 loop: CASSMTGAYGYTF. Written as DNA, the CDR3 is TGTGCCAGTAGTATGACAGGCGCCTATGGCTACACCTTC.

A note on this clone: Other DNA sequences in this sample translate to the same CDR3. V usage is TRBV6-1 and J usage is TRBJ1-5, with D maybe TRBD1 (5 bases). Deletions cut 3 bases from V and 7 bases from J, with 10 bases between. This CDR3 has 13 residues. Germline V gives CDR1 MNHNS, CDR2 SASEGT. CDR3 nucleotides: TGTGCCAGCAGTGAGGGGGGGACGCAGCCCCAGCATTTT. It yields the protein CASSEGGTQPQHF.

The chain uses TRBV3-1 (or the pseudogene TRBV3-2) and TRBJ1-2, with 7 bases that match TRBD1. CDR1 LGHDT and CDR2 YNNKEL come from the germline V gene (reference sequence). The CDR3 has 14 amino acids. V was pared by 7 bases and J by 8 bases, with 13 bases of the junction left unmatched. CDR3 amino acids: CASTSQGAGGGYTF. In nucleotides, the CDR3 is TGTGCCAGCACCTCACAAGGGGCAGGGGGAGGCTACACCTTC.

The rearrangement uses TRBV5-5 and TRBJ2-5, with 14 bases identical to TRBD2. CDR3 size: 15 residues. Per the germline V gene, CDR1 is SGHKS and CDR2 is YYEKEE (reference sequence). Unmatched junction bases numbered 5, after V lost 4 bases and J lost 6 bases. The CDR3 DNA reads TGTGCCAGCAGCAAGACTAGCGGGGGGGCAAAGACCCAGTACTTC. Its protein is CASSKTSGGAKTQYF.